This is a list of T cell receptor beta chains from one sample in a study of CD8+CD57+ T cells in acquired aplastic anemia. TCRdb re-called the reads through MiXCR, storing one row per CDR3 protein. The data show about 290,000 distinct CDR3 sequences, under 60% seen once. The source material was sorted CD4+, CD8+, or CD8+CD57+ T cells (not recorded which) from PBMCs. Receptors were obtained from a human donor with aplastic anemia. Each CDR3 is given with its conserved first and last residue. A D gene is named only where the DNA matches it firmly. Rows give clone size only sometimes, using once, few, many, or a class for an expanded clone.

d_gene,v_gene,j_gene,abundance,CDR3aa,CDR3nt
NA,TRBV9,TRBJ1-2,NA,CASSVATSMGGAVYGYTF,TGTGCCAGCAGCGTAGCTACGTCGATGGGAGGGGCGGTCTATGGCTACACCTTC
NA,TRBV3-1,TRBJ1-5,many,CASSPYPDQPQHF,TGTGCCAGCAGCCCGTACCCGGATCAGCCCCAGCATTTT
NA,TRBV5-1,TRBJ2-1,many,CASSLGGGLYNEQFF,TGCGCCAGCAGCTTGGGGGGGGGCCTATACAATGAGCAGTTCTTC
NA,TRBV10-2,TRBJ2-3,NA,CASSRPSPDTQYF,TGCGCCAGCAGCAGACCCTCGCCAGATACGCAGTATTTT
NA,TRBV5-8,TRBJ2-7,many,CASSLGSTLGEQYF,TGTGCCAGCAGCTTGGGATCTACGCTGGGCGAGCAGTACTTC
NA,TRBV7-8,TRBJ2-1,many,CASTAGTTLGEQFF,TGTGCCAGCACCGCAGGGACCACCCTTGGTGAGCAGTTCTTC
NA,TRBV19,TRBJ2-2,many,CASSIPTVNTGELFF,TGTGCCAGTAGTATCCCGACAGTTAACACCGGGGAGCTGTTTTTT
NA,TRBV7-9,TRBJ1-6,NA,CASSPDSPLHF,TGTGCCAGCAGCCCCGATTCACCCCTCCACTTT
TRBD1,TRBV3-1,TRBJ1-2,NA,CASSQGQGCGYTF,TGTGCCAGCAGCCAAGGACAGGGTTGTGGCTACACCTTC
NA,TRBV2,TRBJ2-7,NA,CASSGSLVRQHEQYF,TGTGCCAGCAGTGGTAGTTTGGTAAGGCAACACGAGCAGTACTTC
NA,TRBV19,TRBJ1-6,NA,CASELGARNSPLHF,TGTGCCTCCGAACTGGGGGCGAGGAATTCACCCCTCCACTTT
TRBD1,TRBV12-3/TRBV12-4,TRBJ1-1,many,CASSQTGVHTEAFF,TGTGCCAGCAGTCAAACAGGGGTGCACACTGAAGCTTTCTTT
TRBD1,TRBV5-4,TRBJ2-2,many,CASSPGTGANTGELFF,TGTGCCAGCAGCCCGGGGACAGGGGCGAACACCGGGGAGCTGTTTTTT
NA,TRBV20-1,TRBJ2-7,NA,CSARNQDYTYEQYF,TGCAGTGCTAGGAATCAGGACTACACTTACGAGCAGTACTTC
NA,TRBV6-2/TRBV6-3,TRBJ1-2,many,CASIPAERAYGYTF,TGTGCCAGCATCCCCGCCGAGAGGGCCTATGGCTACACCTTC
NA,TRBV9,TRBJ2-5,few,CASSGGDQETQYF,TGTGCCAGCAGCGGGGGTGATCAAGAGACCCAGTACTTC